Listed below are T cell receptor beta chains from one sample, sequenced in a study of blood T cell repertoires in COVID-19. Clones were sequenced by immunoSEQ multiplex PCR, and TCRdb holds only the in-frame ones, with some missing. The profile shows about 200,000 clones, 80% to 95% of them singletons. Sequencing input: peripheral blood. These receptors all come from a man in his sixties with COVID-19, enrolled during active disease. Each CDR3 is given with its conserved first and last residue. A D gene is named only where the DNA matches it firmly. The size of a clone is reported for some rows only, either as once, few or many, or as a class for expanded clones.

v_gene: TRBV11-3; j_gene: TRBJ2-7; d_gene: -; abundance: -; CDR3aa: CASSLGLATEQYF; CDR3nt: TGTGCCAGCAGCTTAGGGCTAGCGACCGAGCAGTACTTC
v_gene: TRBV30; j_gene: TRBJ2-1; d_gene: -; abundance: -; CDR3aa: CAWSPTGPEQFF; CDR3nt: TGTGCCTGGAGTCCAACAGGCCCTGAGCAGTTCTTC
v_gene: TRBV18; j_gene: TRBJ2-2; d_gene: -; abundance: -; CDR3aa: CASSPSPGRTGELFF; CDR3nt: TGTGCCAGCTCACCAAGCCCAGGGCGCACCGGGGAGCTGTTTTTT
v_gene: TRBV19; j_gene: TRBJ2-1; d_gene: TRBD2; abundance: -; CDR3aa: CASKRTSGLLEQFF; CDR3nt: TGTGCCAGCAAAAGGACTAGCGGACTATTGGAGCAGTTCTTC
v_gene: TRBV2; j_gene: TRBJ2-7; d_gene: -; abundance: -; CDR3aa: CASSDRAIVAGGYEQYF; CDR3nt: TGTGCCAGCAGTGACCGGGCTATAGTGGCCGGGGGCTACGAGCAGTACTTC
v_gene: TRBV4-2; j_gene: TRBJ2-3; d_gene: -; abundance: once; CDR3aa: CASSQDRGGGTDTQYF; CDR3nt: TGTGCCAGCAGCCAAGATAGGGGGGGAGGAACAGATACGCAGTATTTT
v_gene: TRBV19; j_gene: TRBJ1-1; d_gene: -; abundance: few; CDR3aa: CASSSIQGGEAFF; CDR3nt: TGTGCCAGTAGTTCTATACAGGGAGGGGAAGCTTTCTTT
v_gene: TRBV9; j_gene: TRBJ2-7; d_gene: TRBD1; abundance: -; CDR3aa: CASSVGIGDRGLEQYF; CDR3nt: TGTGCCAGCAGCGTAGGGATTGGGGACAGGGGGCTCGAGCAGTACTTC
v_gene: TRBV14; j_gene: TRBJ2-7; d_gene: TRBD1; abundance: -; CDR3aa: CASSPFKTGVYEQYF; CDR3nt: TGTGCCAGCAGCCCTTTTAAGACAGGGGTTTACGAGCAGTACTTC
v_gene: TRBV7-2; j_gene: TRBJ2-1; d_gene: -; abundance: -; CDR3aa: CASSLAGLAVGKNEQFF; CDR3nt: TGTGCCAGCAGCTTAGCAGGTTTAGCGGTTGGAAAAAATGAGCAGTTCTTC
v_gene: TRBV30; j_gene: TRBJ1-2; d_gene: TRBD1; abundance: -; CDR3aa: CAWSGTGKGNYGYTF; CDR3nt: TGTGCCTGGAGTGGGACAGGGAAGGGAAACTATGGCTACACCTTC
v_gene: TRBV5-1; j_gene: TRBJ2-7; d_gene: -; abundance: -; CDR3aa: CASSFDPAGEQYF; CDR3nt: TGCGCCAGCAGCTTCGATCCCGCGGGGGAGCAGTACTTC
v_gene: TRBV6-4; j_gene: TRBJ2-3; d_gene: TRBD1; abundance: -; CDR3aa: CASSADRGDTQYF; CDR3nt: TGTGCCAGCAGTGCCGACAGGGGAGATACGCAGTATTTT
v_gene: TRBV5-4; j_gene: TRBJ2-2; d_gene: -; abundance: -; CDR3aa: CASSPPGGRRTGELFF; CDR3nt: TGTGCCAGCAGCCCACCCGGGGGGCGCAGGACCGGGGAGCTGTTTTTT
v_gene: TRBV10-3; j_gene: TRBJ2-6; d_gene: TRBD2; abundance: -; CDR3aa: CAISPGLAGESGANVLTF; CDR3nt: TGTGCCATCAGCCCGGGACTAGCGGGAGAAAGTGGGGCCAACGTCCTGACTTTC
v_gene: TRBV11-2; j_gene: TRBJ2-7; d_gene: TRBD1; abundance: -; CDR3aa: CASSSGQSYEQYF; CDR3nt: TGTGCCAGCAGCTCGGGACAGTCCTACGAGCAGTACTTC
v_gene: TRBV19; j_gene: TRBJ2-2; d_gene: -; abundance: -; CDR3aa: CASSMSTGRVAGELFF; CDR3nt: TGTGCCAGTAGTATGTCAACCGGCAGGGTAGCCGGGGAGCTGTTTTTT